The 4 T cell receptor beta chains listed next were all sequenced from one sample in a study of T cell responses to AZD1222 COVID-19 vaccine. The table came from immunoSEQ multiplex PCR; TCRdb's copy has only in-frame clones and leaves some out. This sample has fewer than 100,000 clones, with roughly 92% found just once. The sequences come from peripheral blood, collected on day 0 of AZD1222 vaccination. The receptors stem from an adult in good health.

The gene calls are TRBV19 and TRBJ2-3; 8 bases are shared with TRBD2. CDR1 is LNHDA and CDR2 is SQIVND in the germline V gene (reference sequence). The J segment lost 6 bases and the V segment lost 2 bases, leaving 16 bases of the junction unmatched. The CDR3 runs 18 residues. The DNA for the CDR3 is TGTGCCAGTAGTATAAAGGTCCTTGCGGGAGGCGCAGTGGATACGCAGTATTTT. Protein product: CASSIKVLAGGAVDTQYF.

A note on this clone: This same CDR3 is encoded by further DNA sequences in the sample. The chain couples TRBV19 to TRBJ2-3; a weak D match, TRBD2 (7 bases). The V end lost 1 base, the J end lost 3 bases, and 11 bases lay between the germline ends. Germline V CDR1 and CDR2: LNHDA, SQIVND (reference sequence). CDR3 length: 15 amino acids. The CDR3 bases are TGTGCCAGTAGTATAGGGGGGGGCGGTACAGATACGCAGTATTTT. It translates to CASSIGGGGTDTQYF.

The chain uses TRBV7-2 and TRBJ2-5; tentatively, D is TRBD2 (6 bases). V was trimmed by 4 bases and J by 2 bases, leaving 11 bases between them. This CDR3 has 14 residues. Germline CDR1 is SGHTA and CDR2 is FQGNSA. The CDR3 DNA sequence: TGTGCCAGCAGCTCTCGGACTATACAAGAGACCCAGTACTTC. Translated, it gives CASSSRTIQETQYF.

This clone was detected only once. J is TRBJ1-5 and V is TRBV29-1, with TRBD1 as a possible D gene (5 bases). Germline CDR1 is SQVTM and CDR2 is ANQGSEA. The CDR3 has 13 amino acids. The germline V and J ends were trimmed by 4 bases and 6 bases, with 13 bases remaining between them. CDR3 nucleotides: TGCAGCGTTGGTGGGGGTGTCGGTCAGCCCCAGCATTTT. It codes for CSVGGGVGQPQHF.